These 18 T cell receptor beta chains share one sample of origin, sequenced in a study of blood T cell repertoires in COVID-19. Generated by immunoSEQ multiplex PCR, the TCRdb table keeps only in-frame clones and is missing some. Of about 220,000 clones detected, 75% to 90% appear once; the ten largest clones hold 5.2%. Sequencing input: peripheral blood. These receptor sequences come from a woman aged 70 to 79 with COVID-19, enrolled during active disease.

The chain carries TRBV27 and TRBJ1-1, with a weak D call TRBD1 (6 bases). CDR1 and CDR2 (germline): MNHEY, SMNVEV (reference sequence). V dropped 0 bases and J dropped 8 bases, with 19 bases sitting between them. The CDR3 extends over 16 amino acids. CDR3 residues: CASSLSPRTVGIEAFF. DNA of the CDR3: TGTGCCAGCAGTTTATCACCTAGGACAGTGGGGATCGAAGCTTTCTTT.

Only a few counts were recorded for this clone. The chain carries TRBV7-2 and TRBJ1-1; 7 bases line up with TRBD1. Germline values: CDR1 SGHTA, CDR2 FQGNSA. This CDR3 is 15 amino acids long. Losses at the gene ends were 6 bases for V and 1 base for J; bases not matched to a gene: 8. The CDR3 protein is CASSPRGQRNTEAFF. CDR3 bases: TGTGCCAGCAGTCCCCGGGGACAGCGGAACACTGAAGCTTTCTTT. Looking up the rest from reference TRBV7-2 and TRBJ1-1 gives the full variable domain: GAGVSQSPSNKVTEKGKDVELRCDPISGHTALYWYRQSLGQGLEFLIYFQGNSAPDKSGLPSDRFSAERTGGSVSTLTIQRTQQEDSAVYLCASSPRGQRNTEAFFGQGTRLTVV.

The genes are TRBV5-1 and TRBJ2-7, with TRBD1 matching over 11 bases. CDR1 is SGHRS, CDR2 YFSETQ, per germline. Trimming at V came to 4 bases and at J to 4 bases, leaving 10 bases not matched to a gene. This CDR3 region has 16 residues. The CDR3 spells CASSDLAGQGVYEQYF. CDR3 sequence (DNA): TGCGCCAGCAGCGACCTGGCGGGACAGGGGGTATACGAGCAGTACTTC.

This chain uses TRBV28 with TRBJ1-1, with 7 bases matching TRBD1. This CDR3 contains 15 residues. Germline V gene lookup returns CDR1 MDHEN and CDR2 SYDVKM. J lost 0 bases, V lost 8 bases, and 9 bases had no gene match. Here the CDR3 reads CASLWRTGLNTEAFF. The CDR3 region has the DNA TGTGCCAGCTTGTGGCGGACAGGCCTGAACACTGAAGCTTTCTTT.

CDR3 DNA sequence: TGTGCCAGCACCACGTTAGGACTAGCGGGAGCCCGGAGCCCCTACGAGCAGTACTTC. Protein sequence: CASTTLGLAGARSPYEQYF. The gene calls are TRBV5-6 and TRBJ2-7; 13 bases agree with TRBD2. Looked up from germline, CDR1 is SGHDT and CDR2 is YYEEEE. The CDR3 covers 19 residues. V gave up 6 bases and J gave up 2 bases; unmatched junction bases: 17.

V gene TRBV7-2 combines with J gene TRBJ2-3; 11 bases map to TRBD1. Trimming removed 1 base from V and 4 bases from J; junction bases left unmatched: 7. This CDR3 contains 17 residues. Germline V gene lookup returns CDR1 SGHTA and CDR2 FQGNSA. CDR3 coding DNA: TGTGCCAGCAGCTTAGTACCGTGGGACAGGGGGGCAGATACGCAGTATTTT. Its translation: CASSLVPWDRGADTQYF.

The genes are TRBV11-1 and TRBJ2-1; 8 nucleotides align to TRBD2. The V gene's germline CDR1 is SGHAT and CDR2 FQDESV (reference sequence). The CDR3 sequence is 16 residues long. V shed 5 bases, J shed 0 bases, and the junction held 6 bases outside the gene matches. CDR3: CASSGGSGSSYNEQFF. CDR3 DNA sequence: TGTGCCAGCAGCGGGGGGAGCGGGAGCTCCTACAATGAGCAGTTCTTC.

This clone came up a few times. The genes are TRBV28 and TRBJ1-1; D remains ambiguous. V dropped 6 bases and J dropped 2 bases, with 16 bases sitting between them. The CDR3 spans 15 residues. Germline V gives CDR1 MDHEN, CDR2 SYDVKM. CDR3 coding DNA: TGTGCCAGCAGCCTTACTACGCTCGGAAACACTGAAGCTTTCTTT. It encodes CASSLTTLGNTEAFF.

The gene calls are TRBV5-4 and TRBJ1-1; the match to TRBD1 covers 8 bases. The CDR3 loop spans 16 amino acids. With 4 bases clipped from V and 0 bases from J, the junction kept 8 bases outside the gene matches. Looked up from germline, CDR1 is SGHNT and CDR2 is YYREEE (reference sequence). This CDR3 reads CASSPPYRGLNTEAFF. For the CDR3, the DNA is TGTGCCAGCAGCCCTCCATACAGGGGGTTGAACACTGAAGCTTTCTTT. The whole variable domain, filled in from reference TRBV5-4 and TRBJ1-1, reads ETGVTQSPTHLIKTRGQQVTLRCSSQSGHNTVSWYQQALGQGPQFIFQYYREEENGRGNFPPRFSGLQFPNYSSELNVNALELDDSALYLCASSPPYRGLNTEAFFGQGTRLTVV.

V and J are TRBV5-6 and TRBJ2-1, with TRBD2 identical over 11 bases. Per the germline V gene, CDR1 is SGHDT and CDR2 is YYEEEE. Trimming at V came to 2 bases and at J to 9 bases, leaving 1 base not matched to a gene. CDR3 length equals 13 residues. Here the CDR3 reads CASSLLAGVEQFF. CDR3 nucleotide sequence: TGTGCCAGCAGCTTACTAGCGGGAGTTGAGCAGTTCTTC.

V is TRBV18 and J is TRBJ1-1; D is unclear. The germline CDR1 and CDR2 sequences are KGHSH and LQKENI. Trimming took off 3 bases at V and 4 bases at J, with 9 bases between the two ends. The CDR3 runs to 13 residues. Written as DNA, the CDR3 is TGTGCCAGCTCACCCAGGATCATCACTGAAGCTTTCTTT. Translated: CASSPRIITEAFF.

The chain has TRBV6-2 or TRBV6-3 and TRBJ1-1; weak D call: TRBD1 (5 bases). CDR1 and CDR2 (germline): MNHEY, SVGEGT. This CDR3 is 14 amino acids long. With 2 bases removed from V and 2 bases from J, the gap between germline ends came to 9 bases. CDR3 coding DNA: TGTGCCAGCAGTTACAGGGGAAAAAACACTGAAGCTTTCTTT. Protein: CASSYRGKNTEAFF.

This chain joins TRBV28 and TRBJ2-6; 7 bases agree with TRBD1. Germline values: CDR1 MDHEN, CDR2 SYDVKM. The CDR3 length is 19 residues. V lost 5 bases, J lost 0 bases, and 13 bases stayed unmatched. CDR3 nucleotide sequence: TGTGCCAGCAGTACAACTCGACAGGGATTAAGCTCTGGGGCCAACGTCCTGACTTTC. Translation gives CASSTTRQGLSSGANVLTF.

V gene TRBV19 combines with J gene TRBJ1-5; D remains ambiguous. CDR1 LNHDA and CDR2 SQIVND come from the germline V gene (reference sequence). The CDR3 runs to 13 residues. The germline V and J ends were trimmed by 0 bases and 6 bases, with 6 bases remaining between them. The CDR3 DNA reads TGTGCCAGTAGTATAGATCGTAGTCAGCCCCAGCATTTT. Translation: CASSIDRSQPQHF.

The chain carries TRBV5-8 and TRBJ1-3; TRBD1 is a possible D gene (6 bases). From germline, CDR1 is SGHTS and CDR2 YDEGEE. CDR3 length: 14 amino acids. V was trimmed by 4 bases and J by 1 base, leaving 9 bases between them. CDR3 DNA: TGTGCCAGCAGCCGTACAGGGTCTGGAAACACCATATATTTT. Translating it yields CASSRTGSGNTIYF.

The rearrangement joins TRBV5-1 to TRBJ2-3; TRBD2 matches at 13 bases. The V and J ends lost 4 bases and 4 bases, in that order; junction bases with no gene match: 12. The CDR3 covers 18 residues. From germline, CDR1 is SGHRS and CDR2 YFSETQ. CDR3 in amino acids: CASSREGTSGKVADTQYF. As DNA, the CDR3 is TGCGCCAGCAGCCGAGAGGGGACTAGCGGGAAGGTCGCAGATACGCAGTATTTT.

The chain couples TRBV9 to TRBJ1-1; D perhaps matches TRBD1 (6 bases). V was pared by 3 bases and J by 1 base, with 16 bases between. The CDR3 contains 16 residues. Per the germline V gene, CDR1 is SGDLS and CDR2 is YYNGEE. Written as DNA, the CDR3 is TGTGCCAGCAGCGCGGTCCAACCCAGGGGGAACACTGAAGCTTTCTTT. This encodes CASSAVQPRGNTEAFF. Full variable domain (missing parts from reference TRBV9 and TRBJ1-1): DSGVTQTPKHLITATGQRVTLRCSPRSGDLSVYWYQQSLDQGLQFLIQYYNGEERAKGNILERFSAQQFPDLHSELNLSSLELGDSALYFCASSAVQPRGNTEAFFGQGTRLTVV.

The rearrangement links TRBV2 to TRBJ1-2, with unresolved D. Germline CDR1 and CDR2: SNHLY and FYNNEI. CDR3 size: 12 residues. V was trimmed by 4 bases and J by 7 bases, leaving 10 bases between them. The CDR3 DNA follows: TGTGCCAGCAGTGGAATGCGTAGTGGCTACACCTTC. It translates to CASSGMRSGYTF.